The rows below give T cell receptor beta chains drawn from one sample of a study of blood T cell repertoires in COVID-19. Repertoires were generated with immunoSEQ multiplex PCR, while TCRdb's copy carries only in-frame clones and drops some. The data hold 70,000 or so clones, with more than 75% observed a single time. The specimen was peripheral blood. These receptors originate from a human donor in a cohort sampled during active COVID-19. The CDR3 runs from the conserved cysteine through the conserved F or W. A D gene is named only where the DNA matches it firmly. Where a row states a size, it is once, few, many or the class of an expanded clone; other rows omit it.

clone_size cdr3_length d_call j_call v_call cdr3_aa cdr3_nt
- 19 TRBD2 TRBJ2-7 TRBV4-2 CASSPTRTSGTRNLDEQYF TGTGCCAGCAGCCCTACCAGGACTAGCGGGACCCGGAACCTAGACGAGCAGTACTTC
once 12 - TRBJ2-3 TRBV7-3 CASSPEGNTQYF TGTGCCAGCAGCCCCGAGGGTAATACGCAGTATTTT
- 16 TRBD1 TRBJ1-2 TRBV9 CASSPGTVSHRYGYTF TGTGCCAGCAGCCCCGGGACAGTTTCTCACCGCTATGGCTACACCTTC
- 16 TRBD1 TRBJ1-5 TRBV18 CASSQRQGGSNQPQHF TGTGCCAGCTCACAAAGACAGGGCGGGAGCAATCAGCCCCAGCATTTT
- 14 TRBD1 TRBJ2-7 TRBV5-1 CASSFDRDSYEQYF TGCGCCAGCAGCTTCGACAGGGATTCCTACGAGCAGTACTTC
- 15 - TRBJ2-7 TRBV28 CASSFEGGPRYEQYF TGTGCCAGCAGTTTCGAGGGGGGGCCCCGTTACGAGCAGTACTTC
- 17 TRBD1 TRBJ1-2 TRBV5-1 CASRPVYRDRANYGYTF TGCGCCAGCCGACCTGTCTACCGGGACAGGGCTAACTATGGCTACACCTTC
- 15 - TRBJ1-4 TRBV28 CASSLGGGSNEKLFF TGTGCCAGCAGCCTTGGGGGAGGGTCCAATGAAAAACTGTTTTTT
once 15 - TRBJ1-1 TRBV4-2 CASSHPTVMNTEAFF TGTGCCAGCAGCCATCCGACAGTCATGAACACTGAAGCTTTCTTT
- 18 - TRBJ1-6 TRBV5-5 CASSLVGEGEGYNSPLHF TGTGCCAGCAGCTTGGTCGGGGAAGGGGAGGGGTATAATTCACCCCTCCACTTT
- 13 TRBD2 TRBJ2-5 TRBV2 CASKAGGTWAQYF TGTGCCAGCAAGGCGGGGGGTACCTGGGCCCAGTACTTC
- 17 TRBD1 TRBJ1-3 TRBV28 CATIPAGQGAEGNTIYF TGTGCCACCATCCCGGCGGGGCAGGGGGCGGAAGGAAACACCATATATTTT
- 17 - TRBJ2-6 TRBV9 CASSGIFGLRGANVLTF TGTGCCAGCAGCGGAATCTTCGGACTCCGCGGGGCCAACGTCCTGACTTTC
- 17 TRBD2 TRBJ2-5 TRBV4-1 CASSQYSLGGDQETQYF TGCGCCAGCAGCCAGTATAGCTTGGGGGGGGACCAAGAGACCCAGTACTTC
- 12 - TRBJ1-1 TRBV6-6 CASSPQVTEAFF TGTGCCAGCAGCCCACAAGTAACTGAAGCTTTCTTT
- 12 - TRBJ1-1 TRBV12-3/TRBV12-4 CASNTGFFGAFF TGTGCCAGCAATACAGGGTTTTTCGGAGCTTTCTTT
- 13 TRBD1 TRBJ2-1 TRBV30 CALVGTGYGEQFF TGTGCCCTGGTGGGGACAGGGTATGGTGAGCAGTTCTTC
- 12 - TRBJ2-7 TRBV6-6 CASSPQGYEQYF TGTGCCAGCAGCCCACAGGGATACGAGCAGTACTTC
few 12 - TRBJ1-1 TRBV3-1/TRBV3-2 CASSQVRGLAFF TGTGCCAGCAGCCAAGTCCGGGGATTAGCTTTCTTT
- 18 - TRBJ1-6 TRBV4-3 CASSQVPTDSSYNSPLHF TGCGCCAGCAGCCAAGTCCCGACAGACTCTAGCTATAATTCACCCCTCCACTTT
- 13 - TRBJ1-1 TRBV7-9 CASRVGGNTEAFF TGTGCCAGCCGCGTGGGGGGGAACACTGAAGCTTTCTTT
- 16 TRBD1 TRBJ2-7 TRBV2 CASSERSGQGKLEQYF TGTGCCAGCAGTGAAAGATCGGGACAGGGGAAGCTCGAGCAGTACTTC
- 15 - TRBJ2-7 TRBV7-3 CASSLYAGASYEQYF TGTGCCAGCAGCTTATATGCTGGGGCCTCCTACGAGCAGTACTTC
- 16 - TRBJ1-3 TRBV5-1 CASSRRTSPSGNTIYF TGCGCCAGCAGCAGACGGACAAGTCCCTCTGGAAACACCATATATTTT
once 17 TRBD1 TRBJ2-7 TRBV5-5 CASSPPMTGAHLYEQYF TGTGCCAGCAGCCCCCCCATGACAGGGGCCCACCTATACGAGCAGTACTTC
few 13 - TRBJ1-1 TRBV9 CASTSSANTEAFF TGTGCCAGCACCTCAAGCGCGAACACTGAAGCTTTCTTT
- 13 TRBD1 TRBJ1-1 TRBV2 CASEGTGKDEAFF TGTGCCAGCGAAGGGACAGGGAAGGATGAAGCTTTCTTT
once 17 TRBD1 TRBJ1-5 TRBV6-2/TRBV6-3 CASSYETGGPERQPQHF TGTGCCAGCAGTTACGAGACAGGGGGCCCAGAGAGGCAGCCCCAGCATTTT
once 14 - TRBJ1-2 TRBV27 CASSPPGHSSGYTF TGTGCCAGCAGTCCCCCGGGACACTCCTCTGGCTACACCTTC
- 13 TRBD1 TRBJ1-5 TRBV2 CASRTGQLQPQHF TGTGCCAGCAGGACGGGACAGCTTCAGCCCCAGCATTTT
- 14 - TRBJ1-5 TRBV4-2 CASSSRLGNQPQHF TGTGCCAGCAGCTCCCGACTGGGCAATCAGCCCCAGCATTTT
- 15 - TRBJ1-1 TRBV9 CASSPSGFFGTEAFF TGTGCCAGCAGCCCATCAGGGTTTTTTGGCACTGAAGCTTTCTTT
- 14 - TRBJ1-6 TRBV5-6 CASIPSGYNSPLHF TGTGCCAGCATCCCCTCGGGTTATAATTCACCCCTCCACTTT
- 17 - TRBJ2-7 TRBV12-2 CASRLGLAGAISYEQYF TGTGCAAGTCGCTTGGGACTAGCGGGGGCCATCTCCTACGAGCAGTACTTC
- 15 - TRBJ1-6 TRBV30 CAWSVDSRWNSPLHF TGTGCCTGGAGTGTAGACAGCCGTTGGAATTCACCCCTCCACTTT
- 14 - TRBJ2-7 TRBV18 CASSPRDSGYEQYF TGTGCCAGCTCACCGCGGGACTCGGGCTACGAGCAGTACTTC
- 17 TRBD2 TRBJ2-3 TRBV4-2 CASSQESSGGYTDTQYF TGTGCCAGCAGCCAAGAGTCAAGCGGGGGGTACACAGATACGCAGTATTTT
- 16 - TRBJ1-1 TRBV9 CASSQREDLINTEAFF TGTGCCAGCAGCCAACGGGAGGACCTTATAAACACTGAAGCTTTCTTT
once 17 TRBD2 TRBJ2-7 TRBV2 CASSVPSGGSSSYEQYF TGTGCCAGCAGTGTCCCTAGCGGGGGGTCCAGCTCCTACGAGCAGTACTTC
- 17 TRBD2 TRBJ2-7 TRBV19 CASSIDTSGGHSYEQYF TGTGCCAGTAGTATAGACACTAGCGGGGGCCACTCCTACGAGCAGTACTTC
- 17 - TRBJ1-6 TRBV11-2 CASSPETIRQLNSPLHF TGTGCCAGCAGCCCGGAGACAATACGACAGCTTAATTCACCCCTCCACTTT
- 15 TRBD1 TRBJ2-7 TRBV10-3 CAIGVGTGGKNEQYF TGTGCCATTGGGGTCGGGACAGGGGGCAAAAACGAGCAGTACTTC
- 14 - TRBJ1-4 TRBV9 CASSSRGDNEKLFF TGTGCCAGCAGCTCCAGGGGTGATAATGAAAAACTGTTTTTT
- 15 TRBD1 TRBJ1-1 TRBV3-1/TRBV3-2 CASSQVADRDTEAFF TGTGCCAGCAGCCAAGTGGCTGACAGGGACACTGAAGCTTTCTTT
- 15 - TRBJ2-2 TRBV7-2 CASSLGPTGIGELFF TGTGCCAGCAGCTTAGGTCCCACAGGGATCGGGGAGCTGTTTTTT
- 17 TRBD1 TRBJ2-6 TRBV2 CASIGQQGASGANVLTF TGTGCCAGCATTGGACAACAGGGGGCGAGTGGGGCCAACGTCCTGACTTTC
- 16 TRBD2 TRBJ2-7 TRBV5-4 CASSAGRERGAYEQYF TGTGCCAGCAGCGCGGGGAGGGAACGGGGCGCCTACGAGCAGTACTTC
- 15 - TRBJ1-2 TRBV27 CASSFYPAEGYGYTF TGTGCCAGCAGTTTCTACCCTGCCGAGGGCTATGGCTACACCTTC
- 11 TRBD1 TRBJ1-4 TRBV2 CASRQGGKLFF TGTGCCAGCAGACAGGGGGGAAAACTGTTTTTT
- 14 - TRBJ1-2 TRBV9 CASSVGAGDYGYTF TGTGCCAGCAGCGTAGGGGCAGGGGACTATGGCTACACCTTC
- 14 - TRBJ2-7 TRBV9 CASRPTADSYEQYF TGTGCCAGCAGGCCGACAGCCGATTCCTACGAGCAGTACTTC
- 16 - TRBJ1-2 TRBV14 CASSQKGPGVRYGYTF TGTGCCAGCAGCCAAAAAGGCCCAGGGGTCCGATATGGCTACACCTTC
once 11 - TRBJ1-2 TRBV6-6 CASSSNYGYTF TGTGCCAGCAGTTCAAACTATGGCTACACCTTC
once 14 - TRBJ2-3 TRBV5-1 CASSSDSRTDTQYF TGCGCCAGCAGCTCGGACAGCCGCACAGATACGCAGTATTTT